Included here is one T cell receptor (beta chain) sequence, with context. Method: immunoSEQ multiplex PCR; TCRdb's copy keeps in-frame clones and lacks some. The sample comprises roughly 100,000 clones, roughly four fifths of which are singletons, and around 4.8% rests with the top ten. Trimming left V 5 bases short and J 1 base short, with 17 bases between. CDR3 length equals 16 residues. Germline V CDR1 and CDR2: SGHTA, FQGNSA. This entry comes from a study of blood T cell repertoires in COVID-19. The J gene is TRBJ1-2, the V gene TRBV7-2; D perhaps matches TRBD1 (6 bases). The receptor comes from a man between 60 and 75 years old with acute or convalescent COVID-19. The sample consisted of peripheral blood. The CDR3 nucleotides read TGTGCCAGCAGCGCAAGAACAGGACAGATTAACTATGGCTACACCTTC. Translated: CASSARTGQINYGYTF.